This T cell receptor (beta chain) was captured by sequencing in a study of T-cell memory formation after mild COVID-19. Study-wide background: Among the donors, TCR clusters were largely specific to each donor.

A single record per CDR3 protein comes from TCRdb applying MiXCR to the 5' RACE reads. This sample has a few hundred thousand distinct CDR3 sequences; roughly 30% occur once, and the top ten carry 9.5% to 12%. Germline CDR1 is LGHNA and CDR2 is YNFKEQ. The trim removed 5 bases at V and 5 bases at J, leaving 9 bases unmatched. The CDR3 has 17 amino acids. The chain recombines TRBV4-2 with TRBJ2-7; 16 nucleotides agree with TRBD2. The TCR originated in an adult woman who had mild COVID-19 (a few samples of this study predate the infection). Cell type and time point are not known. Sequences were obtained from PBMCs or a T cell subset sorted from them (not recorded which). The CDR3 coding sequence is TGTGCCAGCAGCGAGGGACTAGCGGGAGGGCCTAGGGACGAGCAGTACTTC. Amino acids: CASSEGLAGGPRDEQYF.